One sample yielded the 4 T cell receptor beta chains listed below, sequenced in a study of beta chain features in type 1 diabetes. Investigators reverse transcribed all isolated RNA, so they sequenced expressed TCRB transcripts. The protocol was immunoSEQ multiplex PCR, while the TCRdb copy is restricted to in-frame clones and leaves out a portion. The sample shows 250,000 to 400,000 clones, roughly 15% of them seen only once. Sequenced material: central memory CD4+ T cells from blood. The receptors were sampled from a man under 40 in good health.

About this clone itself: In the same sample, other DNA sequences code for this CDR3. V gene TRBV18 combines with J gene TRBJ2-3; no clear D gene. The V and J ends lost 1 base and 5 bases respectively, with 4 bases between them. The CDR3 has 12 residues. Germline CDR1 KGHSH, CDR2 LQKENI. CDR3 bases: TGTGCCAGCTCACCACGAAGAGATACGCAGTATTTT. Translating it yields CASSPRRDTQYF.

This clone has ten or more counts. The chain employs TRBV10-3 and TRBJ2-3; D possibly corresponds to TRBD1 (5 bases). Trimming removed 6 bases from V and 2 bases from J, with 18 bases in between. This CDR3 spans 16 amino acids. The germline CDR1 and CDR2 sequences are ENHRY and SYGVKD. CDR3 in amino acids: CAISGRGYRNTDTQYF. The CDR3 nucleotides read TGTGCCATCAGCGGAAGGGGATACAGGAACACAGATACGCAGTATTTT.

The rearrangement joins TRBV2 to TRBJ2-1; D is uncertain. Germline CDR1 reads SNHLY; CDR2 reads FYNNEI. The CDR3 is made up of 13 amino acids. With 7 bases removed from V and 6 bases from J, the gap between germline ends came to 13 bases. CDR3 protein: CASTSLVGNEQFF. CDR3 nucleotides: TGTGCCAGCACGAGTTTGGTGGGCAATGAGCAGTTCTTC.

The CDR3 nucleotides are TGCGCCAGCAGCCTGGTGAGCGGGGGAAACTACGAGCAGTACTTC. Translating gives CASSLVSGGNYEQYF. The chain uses TRBV5-1 and TRBJ2-7; 8 positions match TRBD2. In germline, CDR1 is SGHRS, CDR2 YFSETQ. V was clipped by 4 bases and J by 3 bases; unmatched bases: 9. This CDR3 has 15 amino acids.